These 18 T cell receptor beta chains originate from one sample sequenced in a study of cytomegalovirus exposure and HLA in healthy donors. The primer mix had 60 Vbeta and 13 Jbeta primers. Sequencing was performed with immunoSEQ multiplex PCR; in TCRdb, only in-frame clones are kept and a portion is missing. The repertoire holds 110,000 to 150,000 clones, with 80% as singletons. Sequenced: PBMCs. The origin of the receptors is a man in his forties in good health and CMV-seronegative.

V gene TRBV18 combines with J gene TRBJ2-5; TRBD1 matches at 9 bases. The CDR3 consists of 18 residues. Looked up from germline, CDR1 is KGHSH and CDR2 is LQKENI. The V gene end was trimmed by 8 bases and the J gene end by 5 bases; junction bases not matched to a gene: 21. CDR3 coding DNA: TGTGCCAGCGCGATACAGGGACCGGGACAGGGATTTTCGGAGACCCAGTACTTC. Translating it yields CASAIQGPGQGFSETQYF.

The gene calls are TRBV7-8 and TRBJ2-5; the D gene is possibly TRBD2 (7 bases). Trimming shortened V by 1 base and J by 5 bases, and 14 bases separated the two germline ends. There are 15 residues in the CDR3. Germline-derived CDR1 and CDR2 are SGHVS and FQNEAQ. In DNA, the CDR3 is TGTGCCAGCAGCTTAGAGGGGGGGCGGGGGGAGACCCAGTACTTC. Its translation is CASSLEGGRGETQYF.

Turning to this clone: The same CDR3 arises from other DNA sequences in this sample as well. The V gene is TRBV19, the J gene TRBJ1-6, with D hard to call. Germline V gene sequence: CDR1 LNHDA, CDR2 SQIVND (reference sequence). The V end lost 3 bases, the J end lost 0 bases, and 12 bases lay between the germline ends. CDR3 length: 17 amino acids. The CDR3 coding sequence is TGTGCCAGTAGTATGGGCAGGAGGAGCTCCTATAATTCACCCCTCCACTTT. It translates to CASSMGRRSSYNSPLHF. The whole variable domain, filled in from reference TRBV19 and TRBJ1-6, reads DGGITQSPKYLFRKEGQNVTLSCEQNLNHDAMYWYRQDPGQGLRLIYYSQIVNDFQKGDIAEGYSVSREKKESFPLTVTSAQKNPTAFYLCASSMGRRSSYNSPLHFGNGTRLTVT.

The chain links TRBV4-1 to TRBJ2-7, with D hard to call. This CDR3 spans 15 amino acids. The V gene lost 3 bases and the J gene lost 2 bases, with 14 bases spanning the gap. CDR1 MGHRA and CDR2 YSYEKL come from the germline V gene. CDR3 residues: CASSQLQSTTYEQYF. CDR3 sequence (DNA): TGCGCCAGCAGCCAGTTACAGTCAACCACCTACGAGCAGTACTTC.

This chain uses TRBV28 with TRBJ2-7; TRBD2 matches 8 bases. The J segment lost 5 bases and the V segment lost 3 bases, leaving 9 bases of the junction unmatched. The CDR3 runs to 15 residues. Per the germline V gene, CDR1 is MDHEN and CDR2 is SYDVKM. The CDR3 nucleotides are TGTGCCAGCAGTTTGCAGGCAGCGGGGGCACACGAGCAGTACTTC. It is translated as CASSLQAAGAHEQYF.

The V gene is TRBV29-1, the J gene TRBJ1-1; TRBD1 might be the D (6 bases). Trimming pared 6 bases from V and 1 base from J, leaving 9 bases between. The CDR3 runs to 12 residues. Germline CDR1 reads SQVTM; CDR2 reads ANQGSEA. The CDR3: CSVARGNTEAFF. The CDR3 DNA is TGCAGCGTCGCCAGGGGGAACACTGAAGCTTTCTTT.

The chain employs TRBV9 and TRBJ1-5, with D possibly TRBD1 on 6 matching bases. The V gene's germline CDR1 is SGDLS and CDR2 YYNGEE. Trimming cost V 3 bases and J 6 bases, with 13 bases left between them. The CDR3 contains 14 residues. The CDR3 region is CASSATGFGQPQHF. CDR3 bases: TGTGCCAGCAGCGCCACAGGGTTTGGTCAGCCCCAGCATTTT. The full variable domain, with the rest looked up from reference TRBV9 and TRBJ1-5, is DSGVTQTPKHLITATGQRVTLRCSPRSGDLSVYWYQQSLDQGLQFLIQYYNGEERAKGNILERFSAQQFPDLHSELNLSSLELGDSALYFCASSATGFGQPQHFGDGTRLSIL.

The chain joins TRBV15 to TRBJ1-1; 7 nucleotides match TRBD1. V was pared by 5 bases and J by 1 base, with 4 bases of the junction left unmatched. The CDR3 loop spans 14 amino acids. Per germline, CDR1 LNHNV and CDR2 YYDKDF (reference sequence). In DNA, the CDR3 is TGTGCCACCAGCGGGGGACAGCCGAACACTGAAGCTTTCTTT. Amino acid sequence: CATSGGQPNTEAFF.

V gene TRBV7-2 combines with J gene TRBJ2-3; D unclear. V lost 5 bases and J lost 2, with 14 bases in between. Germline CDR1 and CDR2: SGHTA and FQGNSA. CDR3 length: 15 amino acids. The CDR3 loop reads CASSPYGGDTDTQYF. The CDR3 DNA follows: TGTGCCAGCAGCCCCTACGGCGGCGACACAGATACGCAGTATTTT.

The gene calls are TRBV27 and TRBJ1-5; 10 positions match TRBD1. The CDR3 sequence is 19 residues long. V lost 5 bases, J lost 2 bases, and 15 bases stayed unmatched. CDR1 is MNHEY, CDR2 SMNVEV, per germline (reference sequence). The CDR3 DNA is TGTGCCAGCAGTCCCCGACGGACAGGGGGGTTATACGGCAATCAGCCCCAGCATTTT. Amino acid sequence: CASSPRRTGGLYGNQPQHF.

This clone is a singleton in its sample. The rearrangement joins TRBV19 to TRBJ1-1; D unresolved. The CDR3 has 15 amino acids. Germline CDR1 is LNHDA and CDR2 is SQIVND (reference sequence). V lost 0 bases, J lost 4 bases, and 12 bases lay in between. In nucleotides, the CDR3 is TGTGCCAGTAGTATAGATCGGGAAGGCGGCACTGAAGCTTTCTTT. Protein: CASSIDREGGTEAFF.

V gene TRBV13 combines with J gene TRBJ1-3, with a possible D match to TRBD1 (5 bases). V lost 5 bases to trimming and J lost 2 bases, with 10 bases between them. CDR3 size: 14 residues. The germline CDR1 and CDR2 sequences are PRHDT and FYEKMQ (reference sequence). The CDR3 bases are TGTGCCAGCAGCGAGTCAGGGCCTGGAAACACCATATATTTT. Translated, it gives CASSESGPGNTIYF. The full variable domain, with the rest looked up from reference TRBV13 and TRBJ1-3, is AAGVIQSPRHLIKEKRETATLKCYPIPRHDTVYWYQQGPGQDPQFLISFYEKMQSDKGSIPDRFSAQQFSDYHSELNMSSLELGDSALYFCASSESGPGNTIYFGEGSWLTVV.

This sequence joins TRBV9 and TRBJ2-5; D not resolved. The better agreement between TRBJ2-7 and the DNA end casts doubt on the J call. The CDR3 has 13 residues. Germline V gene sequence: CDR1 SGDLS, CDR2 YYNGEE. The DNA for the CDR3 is TGTGCCAGCAGCGTCCCGATGGTCTACGAGCAGTACTTC. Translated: CASSVPMVYEQYF.

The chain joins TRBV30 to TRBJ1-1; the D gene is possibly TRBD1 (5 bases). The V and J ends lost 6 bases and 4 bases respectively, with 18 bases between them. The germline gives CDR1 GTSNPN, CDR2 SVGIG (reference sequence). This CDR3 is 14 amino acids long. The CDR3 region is CACPFVQGGTEAFF. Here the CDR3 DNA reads TGTGCCTGCCCCTTTGTCCAGGGTGGCACTGAAGCTTTCTTT.

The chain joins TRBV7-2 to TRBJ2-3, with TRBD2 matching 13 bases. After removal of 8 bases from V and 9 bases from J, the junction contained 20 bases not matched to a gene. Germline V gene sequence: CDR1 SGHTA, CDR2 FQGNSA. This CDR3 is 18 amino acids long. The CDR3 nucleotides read TGTGCCAGCGGGGTGTCCGCCGGACTAGCGGGGGCCCGGCGGACGCAGTATTTT. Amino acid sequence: CASGVSAGLAGARRTQYF.

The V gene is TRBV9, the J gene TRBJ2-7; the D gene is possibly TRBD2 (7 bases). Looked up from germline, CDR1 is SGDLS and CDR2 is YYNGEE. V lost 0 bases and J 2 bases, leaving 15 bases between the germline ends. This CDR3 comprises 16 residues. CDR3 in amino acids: CASSVGGGVRTYEQYF. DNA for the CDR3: TGTGCCAGCAGCGTAGGAGGGGGGGTCCGAACCTACGAGCAGTACTTC.

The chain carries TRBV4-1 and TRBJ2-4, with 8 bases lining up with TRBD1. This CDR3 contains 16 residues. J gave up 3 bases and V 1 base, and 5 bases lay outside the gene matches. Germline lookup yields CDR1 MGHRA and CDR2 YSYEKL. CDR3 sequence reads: CASSQGETGVKNIQYF. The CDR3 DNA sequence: TGCGCCAGCAGCCAAGGGGAGACAGGGGTCAAAAACATTCAGTACTTC.

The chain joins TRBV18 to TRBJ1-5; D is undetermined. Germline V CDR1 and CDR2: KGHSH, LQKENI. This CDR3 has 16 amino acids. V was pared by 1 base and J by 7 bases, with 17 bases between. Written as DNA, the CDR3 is TGTGCCAGCTCACCACTGGCCGGGGAAGAGGGCCAGCCCCAGCATTTT. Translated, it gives CASSPLAGEEGQPQHF.